These 24 T cell receptor beta chains were all obtained from the same sample, sequenced in a study of Ad26.COV2.S vaccination and SARS-CoV-2 variants. The data were produced by immunoSEQ multiplex PCR, yet TCRdb's version contains in-frame clones alone and is incomplete. Of about 350,000 clones in the sample, around 89% were seen once. Treatment described: some 20 received Ad26.COV2.S at low or high dose, single or two shots; about five received placebo; per-sample allocation not given. Sampling occurred on day 63 after the first vaccine or placebo injection. Sample: peripheral blood, taken in a trial of Ad26.COV2.S vaccine versus placebo. The receptors were sampled from a person aged 18 to 59 who received the Ad26.COV2.S COVID-19 vaccine or a placebo.

The chain is built from TRBV27 and TRBJ1-2, with a weak D call TRBD1 (5 bases). The CDR3 totals 13 residues. The germline CDR1 and CDR2 sequences are MNHEY and SMNVEV (reference sequence). Trimming removed 3 bases from V and 4 bases from J, with 9 bases in between. Here the CDR3 DNA reads TGTGCCAGCAGTTTGCAGGGCCGCTATGGCTACACCTTC. It codes for CASSLQGRYGYTF.

This clone was recorded only once. The chain uses TRBV3-1 (or the pseudogene TRBV3-2) and TRBJ2-1; D remains unclear. The V and J ends lost 1 base and 6 bases respectively, with 10 bases between them. The germline gives CDR1 LGHDT, CDR2 YNNKEL (reference sequence). The CDR3 has 14 residues. This CDR3 is CASSQVPHRNEQFF. CDR3 nucleotide sequence: TGTGCCAGCAGCCAAGTCCCCCATCGCAATGAGCAGTTCTTC.

The chain has TRBV29-1 and TRBJ2-3, with a tentative D call TRBD2 (5 bases). Trimming cost V 5 bases and J 0 bases, with 12 bases left between them. The CDR3 covers 14 residues. Germline V CDR1 and CDR2: SQVTM, ANQGSEA. The CDR3 DNA follows: TGCAGCGTTAGCTCAGGCGGGAGCACAGATACGCAGTATTTT. This gives the protein CSVSSGGSTDTQYF.

This chain uses TRBV19 with TRBJ2-1; D might be TRBD1 (5 bases). CDR3 size: 15 residues. V lost 4 bases to trimming and J lost 3 bases, with 13 bases between them. Per germline, CDR1 LNHDA and CDR2 SQIVND (reference sequence). CDR3 loop: CASSKTRVNYNEQFF. CDR3 coding DNA: TGTGCCAGTAGTAAAACCAGGGTCAACTACAATGAGCAGTTCTTC.

This rearrangement joins TRBV19 to TRBJ2-6, with D maybe TRBD2 (6 bases). CDR1 LNHDA and CDR2 SQIVND come from the germline V gene (reference sequence). V gave up 3 bases and J gave up 2 bases, with 8 bases separating them. The CDR3 is 15 amino acids. The CDR3 DNA is TGTGCCAGTAGTATGTGGGAGGCTGGGGCCAACGTCCTGACTTTC. This translates into CASSMWEAGANVLTF.

The chain has TRBV5-1 and TRBJ1-2; 9 nucleotides align to TRBD1. This CDR3 is 14 amino acids long. Germline lookup yields CDR1 SGHRS and CDR2 YFSETQ. Trimming cost V 4 bases and J 8 bases; bases outside gene matches: 9. CDR3 region: CASSDGTGTTGYTF. The CDR3 coding sequence is TGCGCCAGCAGCGACGGGACAGGGACCACCGGCTACACCTTC.

CDR3: CASRLAGTGELFF. For the CDR3, the DNA is TGTGCCAGCCGGCTAGCGGGTACCGGGGAGCTGTTTTTT. The chain employs TRBV7-6 and TRBJ2-2, with TRBD2 matching 8 bases. V gave up 8 bases and J gave up 5 bases; unmatched junction bases: 4. Germline CDR1 is SGHVS and CDR2 is FNYEAQ. The CDR3 has 13 residues.

The chain has TRBV5-8 and TRBJ2-5; the D gene is possibly TRBD1 (7 bases). The CDR3 consists of 15 residues. V lost 1 base and J lost 5, with 15 bases in between. Germline-derived CDR1 and CDR2 are SGHTS and YDEGEE. CDR3 nucleotide sequence: TGTGCCAGCAGCTTGTACTCAGGGGGACTTGAGACCCAGTACTTC. Translating gives CASSLYSGGLETQYF.

V and J are TRBV27 and TRBJ1-6; 7 nucleotides match TRBD1. The germline V gene encodes CDR1 MNHEY and CDR2 SMNVEV (reference sequence). With V trimmed by 3 bases and J by 4 bases, 9 bases remained unmatched. The CDR3 covers 17 residues. The CDR3 DNA follows: TGTGCCAGCAGTTTTACCCCCGGGACAGAGTATAATTCACCCCTCCACTTT. Translation: CASSFTPGTEYNSPLHF.

The chain uses TRBV5-1 and TRBJ1-3; D not certain. V lost 0 bases, J lost 3 bases, and 7 bases lay in between. The CDR3 extends over 14 amino acids. In germline, CDR1 is SGHRS, CDR2 YFSETQ. This CDR3 reads CASSLDGLGNTIYF. DNA of the CDR3: TGCGCCAGCAGCTTGGACGGGCTTGGAAACACCATATATTTT.

The rearrangement uses TRBV5-8 and TRBJ2-3; D unresolved. Germline V lookup: CDR1 SGHTS, CDR2 YDEGEE. This CDR3 comprises 16 residues. V shed 2 bases and J shed 1 base, with 14 bases lying between them. CDR3 region: CASSLGTNVRTDTQYF. Here the CDR3 DNA reads TGTGCCAGCAGCTTAGGAACTAACGTACGCACAGATACGCAGTATTTT. Based on the CDR3 plus reference TRBV5-8 and TRBJ2-3, the full variable domain is EAGVTQSPTHLIKTRGQQATLRCSPISGHTSVYWYQQALGLGLQFLLWYDEGEERNRGNFPPRFSGRQFPNYSSELNVNALELEDSALYLCASSLGTNVRTDTQYFGPGTRLTVL.

As concerns this clone: The germline gene is not matched at one end of the junction; a read error may be the cause. The CDR3 coding sequence is TGTGCCAGCGGCGGACAGGGGAGCTACAAGCAGTACTTC. Protein: CASGGQGSYKQYF. This chain uses TRBV2 with TRBJ2-7, with 9 bases identical to TRBD1. This CDR3 region has 13 residues. Germline CDR1 SNHLY, CDR2 FYNNEI.

V usage is TRBV3-1 (or the pseudogene TRBV3-2) and J usage is TRBJ2-7; D is ambiguous. With 0 bases removed from V and 5 bases from J, the gap between germline ends came to 11 bases. The CDR3 is 14 amino acids. CDR1 is LGHDT, CDR2 YNNKEL, per germline (reference sequence). CDR3 in amino acids: CASSQEGNSNEQYF. CDR3 in DNA: TGTGCCAGCAGCCAAGAAGGAAACTCGAACGAGCAGTACTTC.

The rearrangement links TRBV7-8 to TRBJ2-3; 10 bases match TRBD2. V lost 1 base and J lost 4; bases outside the gene matches: 8. The germline CDR1 and CDR2 sequences are SGHVS and FQNEAQ. The CDR3 has 17 residues. The CDR3 DNA reads as TGTGCCAGCAGCTTAGGACCCGAAGCGGGGGGGGCAGATACGCAGTATTTT. Translation: CASSLGPEAGGADTQYF.

This chain joins TRBV20-1 and TRBJ2-1; 10 bases line up with TRBD2. The CDR3 sequence is 18 residues long. V was clipped by 3 bases and J by 0 bases; unmatched bases: 11. In germline, CDR1 is DFQATT, CDR2 SNEGSKA (reference sequence). In DNA, the CDR3 is TGCAGTGCTAGTGGGAGCGGGACTAGCGTTCCCTCCTACAATGAGCAGTTCTTC. It yields the protein CSASGSGTSVPSYNEQFF.

This chain connects TRBV6-1 to TRBJ1-1, with 7 nucleotides matching TRBD1. The CDR3 has 14 residues. The V and J ends lost 2 bases and 6 bases, in that order; junction bases with no gene match: 6. Per germline, CDR1 MNHNS and CDR2 SASEGT. The CDR3 loop reads CASSEYDREAEAFF. CDR3 sequence (DNA): TGTGCCAGCAGTGAATACGACAGGGAAGCTGAAGCTTTCTTT.

The chain employs TRBV28 and TRBJ2-3; D not resolved. Trimming stripped 4 bases from V and 2 bases from J, with 25 bases between. Germline values: CDR1 MDHEN, CDR2 SYDVKM. The CDR3 has 19 amino acids. CDR3 bases: TGTGCCAGCAGTTATCAGGCAGAAGGAGACCTTTATCCCACAGATACGCAGTATTTT. Protein product: CASSYQAEGDLYPTDTQYF.

The chain links TRBV7-8 to TRBJ1-1; D is ambiguous. Trimming removed 7 bases from V and 0 bases from J, with 15 bases in between. Looked up from germline, CDR1 is SGHVS and CDR2 is FQNEAQ. The CDR3 sequence is 15 residues long. The CDR3 region has the DNA TGTGCCAGCACTCTTAAACGGGGATTGAACACTGAAGCTTTCTTT. Translation: CASTLKRGLNTEAFF.

The rearrangement uses TRBV4-2 and TRBJ1-2; D unclear. The length of the CDR3 is 15 residues. Trimming removed 4 bases at V and 4 bases at J, with 16 bases between. Germline-derived CDR1 and CDR2 are LGHNA and YNFKEQ. The CDR3 protein is CASSPSTQPAYGYTF. The CDR3 DNA reads TGTGCCAGCAGCCCTTCGACACAACCGGCCTATGGCTACACCTTC.

The chain couples TRBV6-1 to TRBJ1-5; D is possibly TRBD1 (6 bases). Looked up from germline, CDR1 is MNHNS and CDR2 is SASEGT. The CDR3 sequence is 18 residues long. Trimming took 0 bases from V and 0 from J, leaving 15 bases between them. As DNA, the CDR3 is TGTGCCAGCAGTGAAGCGGGGGCGGGCACCCATAGCAATCAGCCCCAGCATTTT. Translated, it gives CASSEAGAGTHSNQPQHF.

On this clone itself: Other DNA sequences within the sample encode an identical CDR3. The V call is TRBV5-1, the J call TRBJ1-1, with 7 bases aligning to TRBD1. The ends lost 0 bases at V and 1 base at J; junction bases unmatched: 3. CDR1 SGHRS and CDR2 YFSETQ come from the germline V gene. The CDR3 has 15 residues. CDR3 protein: CASSLGGTENTEAFF. CDR3 nucleotides: TGCGCCAGCAGCTTGGGCGGGACAGAGAACACTGAAGCTTTCTTT.

The chain is built from TRBV7-9 and TRBJ1-4; the D gene is possibly TRBD1 (6 bases). The CDR3 totals 16 residues. CDR1 SEHNR and CDR2 FQNEAQ come from the germline V gene (reference sequence). Trimming removed 5 bases from V and 3 bases from J, with 16 bases in between. CDR3 sequence: CASSPTRDIPNEKLFF. CDR3 DNA: TGTGCCAGCAGCCCGACCCGGGACATTCCTAATGAAAAACTGTTTTTT.

The chain links TRBV18 to TRBJ1-6; D remains ambiguous. V gave up 2 bases and J gave up 7 bases, with 9 bases separating them. The CDR3 contains 14 residues. Germline V gene lookup returns CDR1 KGHSH and CDR2 LQKENI. CDR3 in amino acids: CASSPETVNSPLHF. DNA for the CDR3: TGTGCCAGCTCACCAGAGACGGTGAATTCACCCCTCCACTTT.

The chain links TRBV5-6 to TRBJ1-4; D might be TRBD1 (6 bases). This CDR3 has 15 amino acids. In germline, CDR1 is SGHDT, CDR2 YYEEEE. With 0 bases removed from V and 1 base from J, the gap between germline ends came to 7 bases. The CDR3 here is CASSLGGGTNEKLFF. In nucleotides, the CDR3 is TGTGCCAGCAGCTTGGGAGGGGGAACTAATGAAAAACTGTTTTTT.